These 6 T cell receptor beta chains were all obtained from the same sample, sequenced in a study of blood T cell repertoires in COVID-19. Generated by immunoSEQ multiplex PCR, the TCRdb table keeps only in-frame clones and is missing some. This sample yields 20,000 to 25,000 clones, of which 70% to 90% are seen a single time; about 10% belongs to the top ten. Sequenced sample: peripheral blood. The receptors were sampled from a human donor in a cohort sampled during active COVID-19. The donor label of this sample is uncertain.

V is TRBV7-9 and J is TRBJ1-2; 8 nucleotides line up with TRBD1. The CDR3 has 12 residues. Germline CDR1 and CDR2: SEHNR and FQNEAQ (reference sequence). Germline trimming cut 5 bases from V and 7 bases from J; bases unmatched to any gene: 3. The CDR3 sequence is CASSVDRVGYTF. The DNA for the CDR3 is TGTGCCAGCAGCGTGGACAGGGTTGGCTACACCTTC.

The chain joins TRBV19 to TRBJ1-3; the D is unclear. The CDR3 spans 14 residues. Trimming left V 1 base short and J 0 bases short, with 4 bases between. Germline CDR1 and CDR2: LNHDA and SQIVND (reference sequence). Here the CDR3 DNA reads TGTGCCAGTAGTATAGGAGTCTCTGGAAACACCATATATTTT. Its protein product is CASSIGVSGNTIYF.

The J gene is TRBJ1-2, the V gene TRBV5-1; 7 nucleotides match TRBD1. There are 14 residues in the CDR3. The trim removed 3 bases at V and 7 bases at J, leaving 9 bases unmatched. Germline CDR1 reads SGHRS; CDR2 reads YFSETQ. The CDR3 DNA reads TGCGCCAGCAGCTGGGCCCTCGGACAGGTTGGCTACACCTTC. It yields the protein CASSWALGQVGYTF.

Written as DNA, the CDR3 is TGTGCCAGCAGGGTCCGGGGGATTAATTCACCCCTCCACTTT. It translates to CASRVRGINSPLHF. The chain joins TRBV2 to TRBJ1-6, with D possibly matching TRBD1 (5 bases). The CDR3 spans 14 residues. Trimming took off 6 bases at V and 6 bases at J, with 12 bases between the two ends. Germline V lookup: CDR1 SNHLY, CDR2 FYNNEI. Drawing the rest from reference TRBV2 and TRBJ1-6, the complete variable domain is EPEVTQTPSHQVTQMGQEVILRCVPISNHLYFYWYRQILGQKVEFLVSFYNNEISEKSEIFDDQFSVERPDGSNFTLKIRSTKLEDSAMYFCASRVRGINSPLHFGNGTRLTVT.

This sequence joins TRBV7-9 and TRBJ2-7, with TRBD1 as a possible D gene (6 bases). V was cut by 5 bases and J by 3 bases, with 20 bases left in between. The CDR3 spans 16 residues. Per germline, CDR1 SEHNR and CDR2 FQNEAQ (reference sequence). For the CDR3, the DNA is TGTGCCAGCAGCCCAACGGACAGAGGGTTCCTCTACGAGCAGTACTTC. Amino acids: CASSPTDRGFLYEQYF.

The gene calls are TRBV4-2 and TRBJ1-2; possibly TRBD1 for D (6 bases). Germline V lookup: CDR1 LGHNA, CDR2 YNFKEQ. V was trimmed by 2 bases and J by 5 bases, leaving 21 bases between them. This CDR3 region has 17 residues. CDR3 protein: CASSQLPGDAESYGYTF. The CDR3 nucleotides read TGTGCCAGCAGCCAACTCCCAGGGGATGCGGAAAGTTATGGCTACACCTTC.